Listed here is a single T cell receptor (beta chain). Its target is not known. The length of the CDR3 is 15 residues. The germline gives CDR1 SGHAT, CDR2 FQNNGV. All TRB cDNA libraries came from 5' RACE performed with UMI labels. TCRdb re-called the 5' RACE reads and catalogs CDR3 proteins one per entry, DNA excluded. Across around 160,000 distinct CDR3 sequences, the top ten clones capture roughly 0.27% of the sample. This sample was included in a study of CXCR3-negative and CXCR3-positive naive CD8 T cells. Study-level background: Roughly 1.5 +/- 0.3 million TRB reads came from each library, giving some 150 million in total. General study points: Memory, not naive, CXCR3-negative and CXCR3-positive cells differed in TRBV-TRBJ usage. More hydrophobic TRB CDR3s occurred in CXCR3-positive than in CXCR3-negative naive cells. Memory CD8+ cells had much lower diversity, and both naive subsets had comparably high diversity.

CD45RO-CCR7+CD27+CD95- marked naive CD8+ T cells. The source material was naive CXCR3+ CD8+ T cells from blood. The subset: CD45RO-CCR7+CD27+CD95- naive CD8+ T cells expressing CXCR3 (TNR3+). This chain joins TRBV11-2 and TRBJ2-1. This clonotype was obtained from a human donor in good health. Some clones in this sample may be carry-over from other donors' samples. The CDR3 sequence is CASSLGLRGVHEQFF.